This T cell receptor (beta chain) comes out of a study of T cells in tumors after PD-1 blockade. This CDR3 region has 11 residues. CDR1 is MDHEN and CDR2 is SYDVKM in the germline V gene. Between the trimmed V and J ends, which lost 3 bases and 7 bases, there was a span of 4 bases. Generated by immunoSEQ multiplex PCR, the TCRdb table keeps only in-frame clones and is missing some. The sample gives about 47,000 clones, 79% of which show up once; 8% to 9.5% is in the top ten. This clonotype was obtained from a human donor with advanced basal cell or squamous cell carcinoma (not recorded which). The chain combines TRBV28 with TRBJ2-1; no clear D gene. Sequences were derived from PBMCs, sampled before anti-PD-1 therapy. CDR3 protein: CASSLMNEQFF. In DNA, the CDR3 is TGTGCCAGCAGTTTGATGAATGAGCAGTTCTTC.